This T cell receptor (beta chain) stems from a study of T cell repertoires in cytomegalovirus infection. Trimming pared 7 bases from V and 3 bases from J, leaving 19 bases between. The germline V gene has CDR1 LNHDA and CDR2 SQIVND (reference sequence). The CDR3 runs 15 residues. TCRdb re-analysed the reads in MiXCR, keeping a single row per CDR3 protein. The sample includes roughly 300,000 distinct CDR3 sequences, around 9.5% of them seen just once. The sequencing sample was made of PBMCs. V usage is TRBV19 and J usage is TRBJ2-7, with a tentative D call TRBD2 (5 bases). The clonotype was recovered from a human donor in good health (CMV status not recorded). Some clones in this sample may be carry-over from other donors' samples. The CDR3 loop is CASTPSLGVFYEQYF. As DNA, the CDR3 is TGTGCCAGTACTCCCTCCCTGGGAGTATTCTACGAGCAGTACTTC.